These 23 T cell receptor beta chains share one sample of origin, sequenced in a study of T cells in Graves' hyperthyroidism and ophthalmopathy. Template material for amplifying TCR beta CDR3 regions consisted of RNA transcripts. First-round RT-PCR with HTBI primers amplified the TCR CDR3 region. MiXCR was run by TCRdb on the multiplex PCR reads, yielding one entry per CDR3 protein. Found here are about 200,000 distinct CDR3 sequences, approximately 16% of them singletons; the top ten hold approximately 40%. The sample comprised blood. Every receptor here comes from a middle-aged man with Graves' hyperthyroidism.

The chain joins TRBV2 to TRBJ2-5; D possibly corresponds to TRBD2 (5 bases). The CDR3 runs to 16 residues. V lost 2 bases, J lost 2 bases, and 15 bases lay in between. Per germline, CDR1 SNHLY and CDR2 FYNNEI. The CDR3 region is CASSEIPARGQETQYF. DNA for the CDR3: TGTGCCAGCAGTGAAATTCCGGCACGGGGACAAGAGACCCAGTACTTC.

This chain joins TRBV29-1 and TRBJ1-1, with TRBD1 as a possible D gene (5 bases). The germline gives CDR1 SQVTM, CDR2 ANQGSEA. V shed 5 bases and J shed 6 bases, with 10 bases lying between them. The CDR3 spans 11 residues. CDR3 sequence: CSVLQGAEAFF. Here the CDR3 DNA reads TGCAGCGTTCTTCAGGGAGCTGAAGCTTTCTTT.

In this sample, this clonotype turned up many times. The CDR3 reads CSAIDGAGGYGYTF. DNA for the CDR3: TGCAGTGCTATCGACGGGGCAGGGGGCTATGGCTACACCTTC. The chain combines TRBV20-1 with TRBJ1-2, with 7 bases fitting TRBD1. The V gene's germline CDR1 is DFQATT and CDR2 SNEGSKA (reference sequence). The CDR3 length is 14 residues. The J segment lost 4 bases and the V segment lost 4 bases, leaving 9 bases of the junction unmatched.

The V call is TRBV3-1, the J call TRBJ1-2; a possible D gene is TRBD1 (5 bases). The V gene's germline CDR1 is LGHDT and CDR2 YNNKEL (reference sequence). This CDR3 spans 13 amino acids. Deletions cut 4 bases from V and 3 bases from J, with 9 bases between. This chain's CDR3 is CASSLPGHYGYTF. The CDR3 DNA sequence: TGTGCCAGCAGCCTGCCGGGGCACTATGGCTACACCTTC.

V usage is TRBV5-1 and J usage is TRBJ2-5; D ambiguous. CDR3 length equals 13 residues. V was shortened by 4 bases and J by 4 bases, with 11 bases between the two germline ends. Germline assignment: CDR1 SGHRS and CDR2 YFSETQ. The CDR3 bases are TGCGCCAGCAGCCCGGGCCCCTTAGAGACCCAGTACTTC. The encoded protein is CASSPGPLETQYF.

The CDR3 nucleotides read TGTGCCAGTAGCGTGGGGCTTCAAGAGACCCAGTACTTC. Translating gives CASSVGLQETQYF. The chain carries TRBV19 and TRBJ2-5, with TRBD1 as a possible D gene (5 bases). The CDR3 has 13 residues. Germline CDR1 reads LNHDA; CDR2 reads SQIVND (reference sequence). Trimming pared 6 bases from V and 2 bases from J, leaving 10 bases between. The whole variable domain, filled in from reference TRBV19 and TRBJ2-5, reads DGGITQSPKYLFRKEGQNVTLSCEQNLNHDAMYWYRQDPGQGLRLIYYSQIVNDFQKGDIAEGYSVSREKKESFPLTVTSAQKNPTAFYLCASSVGLQETQYFGPGTRLLVL.

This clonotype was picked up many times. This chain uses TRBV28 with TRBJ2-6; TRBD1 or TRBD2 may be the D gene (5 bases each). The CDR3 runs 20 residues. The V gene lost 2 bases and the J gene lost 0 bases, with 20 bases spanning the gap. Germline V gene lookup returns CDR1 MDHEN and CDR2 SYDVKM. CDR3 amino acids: CASSLPPLGESLSGANVLTF. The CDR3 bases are TGTGCCAGCAGTTTACCCCCTTTGGGGGAATCCCTCTCTGGGGCCAACGTCCTGACTTTC.

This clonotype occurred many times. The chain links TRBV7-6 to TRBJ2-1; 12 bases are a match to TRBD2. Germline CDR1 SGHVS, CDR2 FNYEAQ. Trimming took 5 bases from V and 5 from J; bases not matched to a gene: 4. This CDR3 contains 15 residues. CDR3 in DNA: TGTGCCAGCAGCCTGCCTAGCGGGGGGGACAATGAGCAGTTCTTC. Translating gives CASSLPSGGDNEQFF. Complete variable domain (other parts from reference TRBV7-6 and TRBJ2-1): GAGVSQSPRYKVTKRGQDVALRCDPISGHVSLYWYRQALGQGPEFLTYFNYEAQQDKSGLPNDRFSAERPEGSISTLTIQRTEQRDSAMYRCASSLPSGGDNEQFFGPGTRLTVL.

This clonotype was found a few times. The CDR3 DNA is TGTGCCAGCAGTTGGGGACAGGGGAGGTACGAGCAGTACTTC. It is translated as CASSWGQGRYEQYF. V and J are TRBV6-2 or TRBV6-3 and TRBJ2-7; 10 nucleotides align to TRBD1. Looked up from germline, CDR1 is MNHEY and CDR2 is SVGEGT. V dropped 4 bases and J dropped 4; count of bases not matched to a gene: 4. The CDR3 consists of 14 residues.

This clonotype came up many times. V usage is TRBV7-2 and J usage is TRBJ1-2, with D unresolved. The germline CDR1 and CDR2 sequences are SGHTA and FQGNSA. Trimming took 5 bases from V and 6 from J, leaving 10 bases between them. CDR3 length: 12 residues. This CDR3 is CASSPLGDGYTF. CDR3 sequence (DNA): TGTGCCAGCAGCCCTCTTGGGGATGGCTACACCTTC.

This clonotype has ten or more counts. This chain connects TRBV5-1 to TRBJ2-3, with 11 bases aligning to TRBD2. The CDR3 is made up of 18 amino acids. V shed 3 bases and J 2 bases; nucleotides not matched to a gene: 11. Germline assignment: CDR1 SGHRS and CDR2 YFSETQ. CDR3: CASSWYRASGGNTDTQYF. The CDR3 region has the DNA TGCGCCAGCAGCTGGTACAGGGCTAGCGGGGGGAACACAGATACGCAGTATTTT.

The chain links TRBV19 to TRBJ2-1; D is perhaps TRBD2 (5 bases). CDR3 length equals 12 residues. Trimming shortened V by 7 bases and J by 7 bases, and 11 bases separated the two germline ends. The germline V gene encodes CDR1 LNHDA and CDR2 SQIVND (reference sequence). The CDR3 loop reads CASNYPGNEQFF. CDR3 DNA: TGTGCCAGTAACTATCCGGGGAATGAGCAGTTCTTC. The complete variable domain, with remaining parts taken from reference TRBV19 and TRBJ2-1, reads DGGITQSPKYLFRKEGQNVTLSCEQNLNHDAMYWYRQDPGQGLRLIYYSQIVNDFQKGDIAEGYSVSREKKESFPLTVTSAQKNPTAFYLCASNYPGNEQFFGPGTRLTVL.

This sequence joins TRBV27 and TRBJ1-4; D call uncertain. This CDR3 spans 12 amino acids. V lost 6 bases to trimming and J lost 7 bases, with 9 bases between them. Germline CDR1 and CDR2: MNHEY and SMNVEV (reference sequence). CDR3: CASSQRGEKLFF. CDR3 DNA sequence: TGTGCCAGCAGCCAAAGAGGTGAAAAACTGTTTTTT.

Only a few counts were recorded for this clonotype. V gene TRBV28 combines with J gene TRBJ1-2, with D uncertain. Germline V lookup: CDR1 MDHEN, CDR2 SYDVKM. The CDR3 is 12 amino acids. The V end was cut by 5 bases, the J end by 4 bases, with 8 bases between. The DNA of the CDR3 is TGTGCCAGCAGTCCCATGGGCTATGGCTACACCTTC. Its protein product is CASSPMGYGYTF.

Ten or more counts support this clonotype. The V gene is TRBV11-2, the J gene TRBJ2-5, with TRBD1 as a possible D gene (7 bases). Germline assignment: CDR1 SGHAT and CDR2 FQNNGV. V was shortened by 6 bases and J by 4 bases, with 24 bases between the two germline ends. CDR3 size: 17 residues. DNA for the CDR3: TGTGCCAGCAGTTCAGGGGGGCAGGGGCTCCTACTAGAGACCCAGTACTTC. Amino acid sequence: CASSSGGQGLLLETQYF.

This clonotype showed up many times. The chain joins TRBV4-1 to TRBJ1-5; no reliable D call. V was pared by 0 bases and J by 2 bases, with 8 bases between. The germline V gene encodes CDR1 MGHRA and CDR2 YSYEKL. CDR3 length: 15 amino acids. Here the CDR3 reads CASSQDAVGNQPQHF. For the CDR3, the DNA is TGCGCCAGCAGCCAAGATGCGGTCGGCAATCAGCCCCAGCATTTT.

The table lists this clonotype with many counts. This CDR3 is CSAARDRDTEAFF. CDR3 in DNA: TGCAGTGCTGCCCGGGACCGCGACACTGAAGCTTTCTTT. The chain carries TRBV20-1 and TRBJ1-1; D possibly corresponds to TRBD1 (5 bases). Trimming removed 5 bases from V and 3 bases from J, with 13 bases in between. This CDR3 has 13 residues. Germline CDR1 and CDR2: DFQATT and SNEGSKA (reference sequence).

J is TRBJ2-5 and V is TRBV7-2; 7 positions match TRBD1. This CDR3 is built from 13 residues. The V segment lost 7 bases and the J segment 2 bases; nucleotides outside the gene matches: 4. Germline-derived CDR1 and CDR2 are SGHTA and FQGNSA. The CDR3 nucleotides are TGTGCCAGCACCGTACAGGGGCAAGAGACCCAGTACTTC. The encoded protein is CASTVQGQETQYF. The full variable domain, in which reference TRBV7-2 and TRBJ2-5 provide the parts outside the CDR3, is GAGVSQSPSNKVTEKGKDVELRCDPISGHTALYWYRQSLGQGLEFLIYFQGNSAPDKSGLPSDRFSAERTGGSVSTLTIQRTQQEDSAVYLCASTVQGQETQYFGPGTRLLVL.

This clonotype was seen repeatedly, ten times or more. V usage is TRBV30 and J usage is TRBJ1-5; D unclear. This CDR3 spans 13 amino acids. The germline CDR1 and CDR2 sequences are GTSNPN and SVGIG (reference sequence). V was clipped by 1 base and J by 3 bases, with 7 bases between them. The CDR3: CAWSETHNQPQHF. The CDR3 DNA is TGTGCCTGGAGTGAGACCCACAATCAGCCCCAGCATTTT.

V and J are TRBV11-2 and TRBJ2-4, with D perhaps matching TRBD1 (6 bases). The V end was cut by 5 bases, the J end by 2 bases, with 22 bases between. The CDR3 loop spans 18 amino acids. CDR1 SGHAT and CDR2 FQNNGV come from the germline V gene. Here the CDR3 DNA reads TGTGCCAGCAGCAGCTCCCACAGGGATGTCCTAACCAAAAACATTCAGTACTTC. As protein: CASSSSHRDVLTKNIQYF.

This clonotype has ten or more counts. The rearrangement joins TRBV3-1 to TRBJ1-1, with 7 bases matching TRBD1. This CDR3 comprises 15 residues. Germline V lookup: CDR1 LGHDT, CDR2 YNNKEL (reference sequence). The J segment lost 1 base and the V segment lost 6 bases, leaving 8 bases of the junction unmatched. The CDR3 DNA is TGTGCCAGCAGGCTCGGACAGGTTGAGAACACTGAAGCTTTCTTT. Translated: CASRLGQVENTEAFF.

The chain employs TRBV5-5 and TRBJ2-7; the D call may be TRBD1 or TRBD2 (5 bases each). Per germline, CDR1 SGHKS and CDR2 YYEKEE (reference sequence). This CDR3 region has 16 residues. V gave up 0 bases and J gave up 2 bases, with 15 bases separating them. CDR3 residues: CASSLAQSGAAYEQYF. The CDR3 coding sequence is TGTGCCAGCAGCTTGGCTCAATCCGGGGCAGCCTACGAGCAGTACTTC.

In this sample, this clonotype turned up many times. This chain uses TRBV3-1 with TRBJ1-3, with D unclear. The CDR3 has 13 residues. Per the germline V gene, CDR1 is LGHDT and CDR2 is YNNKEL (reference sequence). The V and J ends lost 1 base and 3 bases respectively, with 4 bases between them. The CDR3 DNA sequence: TGTGCCAGCAGCCAAGGTTTTGGAAACACCATATATTTT. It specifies CASSQGFGNTIYF.